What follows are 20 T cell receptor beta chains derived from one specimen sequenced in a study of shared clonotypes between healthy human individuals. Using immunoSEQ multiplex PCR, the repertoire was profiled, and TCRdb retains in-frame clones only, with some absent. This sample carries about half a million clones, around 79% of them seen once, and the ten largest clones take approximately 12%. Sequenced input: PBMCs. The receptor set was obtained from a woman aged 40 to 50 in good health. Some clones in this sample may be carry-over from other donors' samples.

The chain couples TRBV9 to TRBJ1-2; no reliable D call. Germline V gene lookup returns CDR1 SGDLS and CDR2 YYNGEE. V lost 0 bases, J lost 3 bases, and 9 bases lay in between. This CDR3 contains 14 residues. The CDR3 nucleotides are TGTGCCAGCAGCGTAGGACGGGCTGACTATGGCTACACCTTC. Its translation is CASSVGRADYGYTF. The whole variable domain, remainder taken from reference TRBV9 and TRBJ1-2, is DSGVTQTPKHLITATGQRVTLRCSPRSGDLSVYWYQQSLDQGLQFLIQYYNGEERAKGNILERFSAQQFPDLHSELNLSSLELGDSALYFCASSVGRADYGYTFGSGTRLTVV.

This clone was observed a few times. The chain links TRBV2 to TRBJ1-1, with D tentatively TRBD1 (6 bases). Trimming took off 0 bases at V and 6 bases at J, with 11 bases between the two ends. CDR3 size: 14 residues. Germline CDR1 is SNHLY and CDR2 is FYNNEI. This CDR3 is CASSEAGSGAEAFF. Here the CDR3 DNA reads TGTGCCAGCAGTGAAGCGGGATCAGGGGCTGAAGCTTTCTTT.

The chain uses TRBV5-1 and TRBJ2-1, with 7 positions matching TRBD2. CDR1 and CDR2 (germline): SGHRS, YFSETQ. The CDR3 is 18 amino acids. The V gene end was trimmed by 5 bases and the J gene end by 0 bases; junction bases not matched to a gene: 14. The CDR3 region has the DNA TGCGCCAGCAGGTTCCCCCCAACAGCGGGGTACTCCTACAATGAGCAGTTCTTC. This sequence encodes CASRFPPTAGYSYNEQFF.

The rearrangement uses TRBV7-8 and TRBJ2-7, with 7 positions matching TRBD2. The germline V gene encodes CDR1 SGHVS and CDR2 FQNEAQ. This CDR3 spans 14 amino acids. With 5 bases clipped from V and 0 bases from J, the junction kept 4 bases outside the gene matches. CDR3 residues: CASSILASSYEQYF. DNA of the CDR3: TGTGCCAGCAGCATACTAGCGTCCTCCTACGAGCAGTACTTC. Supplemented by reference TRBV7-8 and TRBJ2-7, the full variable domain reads GAGVSQSPRYKVAKRGQDVALRCDPISGHVSLFWYQQALGQGPEFLTYFQNEAQLDKSGLPSDRFFAERPEGSVSTLKIQRTQQEDSAVYLCASSILASSYEQYFGPGTRLTVT.

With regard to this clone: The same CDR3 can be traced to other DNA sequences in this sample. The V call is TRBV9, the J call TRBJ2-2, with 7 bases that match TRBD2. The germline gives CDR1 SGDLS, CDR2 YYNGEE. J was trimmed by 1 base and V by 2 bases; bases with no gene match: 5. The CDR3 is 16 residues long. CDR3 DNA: TGTGCCAGCAGCGTTGGGGCTAGCGGGAACACCGGGGAGCTGTTTTTT. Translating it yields CASSVGASGNTGELFF.

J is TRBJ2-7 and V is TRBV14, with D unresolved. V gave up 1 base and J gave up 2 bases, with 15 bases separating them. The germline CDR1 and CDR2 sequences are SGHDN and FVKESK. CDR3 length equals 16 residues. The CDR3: CASSQVPFSLTYEQYF. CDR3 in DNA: TGTGCCAGCAGCCAAGTCCCCTTCTCCTTAACCTACGAGCAGTACTTC.

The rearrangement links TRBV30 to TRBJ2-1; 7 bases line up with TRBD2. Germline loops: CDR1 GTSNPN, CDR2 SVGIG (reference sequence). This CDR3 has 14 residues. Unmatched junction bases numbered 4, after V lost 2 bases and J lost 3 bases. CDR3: CAWSRASGYNEQFF. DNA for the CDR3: TGTGCCTGGAGTCGGGCTAGCGGCTACAATGAGCAGTTCTTC.

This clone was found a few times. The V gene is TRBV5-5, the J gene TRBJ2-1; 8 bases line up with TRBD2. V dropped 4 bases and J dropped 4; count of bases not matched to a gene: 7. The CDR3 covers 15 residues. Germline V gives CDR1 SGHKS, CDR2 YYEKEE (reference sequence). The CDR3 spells CASSLTGGGYNEQFF. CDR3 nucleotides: TGTGCCAGCAGCCTTACTGGCGGGGGGTACAATGAGCAGTTCTTC.

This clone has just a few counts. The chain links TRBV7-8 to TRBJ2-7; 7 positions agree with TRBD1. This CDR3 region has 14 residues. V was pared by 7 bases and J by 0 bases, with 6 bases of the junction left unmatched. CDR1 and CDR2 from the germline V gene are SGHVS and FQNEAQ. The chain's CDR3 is CASNPGQDSYEQYF. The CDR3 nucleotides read TGTGCCAGCAACCCCGGACAGGACTCCTACGAGCAGTACTTC. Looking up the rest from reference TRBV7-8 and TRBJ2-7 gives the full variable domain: GAGVSQSPRYKVAKRGQDVALRCDPISGHVSLFWYQQALGQGPEFLTYFQNEAQLDKSGLPSDRFFAERPEGSVSTLKIQRTQQEDSAVYLCASNPGQDSYEQYFGPGTRLTVT.

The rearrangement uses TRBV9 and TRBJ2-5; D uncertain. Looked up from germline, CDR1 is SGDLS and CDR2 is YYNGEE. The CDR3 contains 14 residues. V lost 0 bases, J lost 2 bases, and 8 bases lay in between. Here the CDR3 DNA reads TGTGCCAGCAGCGTAGGAGAGCGTCAAGAGACCCAGTACTTC. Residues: CASSVGERQETQYF.

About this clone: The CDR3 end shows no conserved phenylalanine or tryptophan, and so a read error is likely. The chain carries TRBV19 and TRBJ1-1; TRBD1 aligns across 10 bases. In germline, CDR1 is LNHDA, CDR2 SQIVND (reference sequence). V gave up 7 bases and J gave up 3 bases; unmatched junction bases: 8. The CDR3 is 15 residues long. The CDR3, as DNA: TGTGCCAGTAAACTCACGGGACAGGGGCACACTGAAGCTTTCTCT. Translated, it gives CASKLTGQGHTEAFS.

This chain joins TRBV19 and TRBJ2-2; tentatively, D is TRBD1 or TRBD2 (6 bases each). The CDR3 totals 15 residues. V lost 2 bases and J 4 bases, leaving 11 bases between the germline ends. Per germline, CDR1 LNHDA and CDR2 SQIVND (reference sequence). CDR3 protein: CASSIRGAGTGELFF. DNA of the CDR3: TGTGCCAGTAGTATAAGGGGGGCCGGCACCGGGGAGCTGTTTTTT. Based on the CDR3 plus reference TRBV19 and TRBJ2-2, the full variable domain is DGGITQSPKYLFRKEGQNVTLSCEQNLNHDAMYWYRQDPGQGLRLIYYSQIVNDFQKGDIAEGYSVSREKKESFPLTVTSAQKNPTAFYLCASSIRGAGTGELFFGEGSRLTVL.

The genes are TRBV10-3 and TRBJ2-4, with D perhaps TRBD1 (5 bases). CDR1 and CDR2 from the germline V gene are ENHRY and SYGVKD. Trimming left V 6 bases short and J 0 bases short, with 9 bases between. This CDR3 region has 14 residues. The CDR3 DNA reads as TGTGCCATCAGACAGGACCTAGCCAAAAACATTCAGTACTTC. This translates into CAIRQDLAKNIQYF.

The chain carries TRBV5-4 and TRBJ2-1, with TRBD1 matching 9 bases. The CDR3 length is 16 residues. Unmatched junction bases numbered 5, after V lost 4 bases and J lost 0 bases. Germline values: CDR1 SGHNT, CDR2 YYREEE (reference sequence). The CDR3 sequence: CASSPMTGGSYNEQFF. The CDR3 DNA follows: TGTGCCAGCAGCCCGATGACAGGGGGCTCCTACAATGAGCAGTTCTTC.

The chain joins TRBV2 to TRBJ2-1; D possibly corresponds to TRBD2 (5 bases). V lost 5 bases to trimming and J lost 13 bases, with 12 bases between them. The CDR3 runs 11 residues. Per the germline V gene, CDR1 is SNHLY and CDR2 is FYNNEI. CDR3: CASSPSGTQFF. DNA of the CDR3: TGTGCCAGCAGTCCAAGCGGAACCCAGTTCTTC. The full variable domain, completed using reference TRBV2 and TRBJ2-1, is EPEVTQTPSHQVTQMGQEVILRCVPISNHLYFYWYRQILGQKVEFLVSFYNNEISEKSEIFDDQFSVERPDGSNFTLKIRSTKLEDSAMYFCASSPSGTQFFGPGTRLTVL.

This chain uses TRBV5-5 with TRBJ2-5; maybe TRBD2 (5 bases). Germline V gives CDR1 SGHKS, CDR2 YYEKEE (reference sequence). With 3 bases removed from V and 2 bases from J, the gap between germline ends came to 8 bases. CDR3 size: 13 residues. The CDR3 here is CASSWTGQETQYF. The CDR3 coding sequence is TGTGCCAGCAGCTGGACGGGGCAAGAGACCCAGTACTTC. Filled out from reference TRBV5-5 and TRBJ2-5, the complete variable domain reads DAGVTQSPTHLIKTRGQQVTLRCSPISGHKSVSWYQQVLGQGPQFIFQYYEKEERGRGNFPDRFSARQFPNYSSELNVNALLLGDSALYLCASSWTGQETQYFGPGTRLLVL.

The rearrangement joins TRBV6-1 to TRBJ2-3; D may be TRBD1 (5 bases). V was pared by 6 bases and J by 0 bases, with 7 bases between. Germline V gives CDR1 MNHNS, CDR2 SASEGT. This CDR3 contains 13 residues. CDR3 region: CASRQGSTDTQYF. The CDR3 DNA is TGTGCCAGCAGGCAGGGAAGCACAGATACGCAGTATTTT.

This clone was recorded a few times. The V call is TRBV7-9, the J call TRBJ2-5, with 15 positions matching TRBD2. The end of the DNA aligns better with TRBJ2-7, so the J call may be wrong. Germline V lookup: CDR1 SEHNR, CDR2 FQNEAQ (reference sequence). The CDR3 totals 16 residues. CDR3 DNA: TGTGCCAGCAGCTTCGGACTAGCGGGAGGGTCCTACGAGCAGTACTTC. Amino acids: CASSFGLAGGSYEQYF.

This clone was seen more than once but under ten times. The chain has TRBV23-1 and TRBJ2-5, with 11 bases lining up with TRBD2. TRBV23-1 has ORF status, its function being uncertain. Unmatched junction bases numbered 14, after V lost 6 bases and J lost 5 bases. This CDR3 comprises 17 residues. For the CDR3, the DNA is TGCGCCAGCAGCCCCGGGGCTAGCGGGAGGAGTCAGGAGACCCAGTACTTC. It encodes CASSPGASGRSQETQYF.

The CDR3 here is CASSQVAGGGYEQYF. The CDR3 nucleotides read TGTGCCAGCAGCCAAGTAGCGGGAGGGGGTTACGAGCAGTACTTC. The chain couples TRBV4-2 to TRBJ2-7, with TRBD2 identical over 11 bases. Germline V gene sequence: CDR1 LGHNA, CDR2 YNFKEQ. Unmatched junction bases numbered 3, after V lost 1 base and J lost 4 bases. This CDR3 contains 15 residues.